This TCR beta chain was sequenced for a study of cytotoxic CD8 clonotypes in ibrutinib-treated CLL. As for the study in general: After a median of about 62 months, roughly 15 patients stayed remitted and around twelve progressed; responses had been partial in about 24 and complete in 2. Timing of response sample collection was a median roughly 11 months after treatment start, with a range of 6 to 36. General study points: Private clonotypes, not public ones, expanded at ibrutinib response.

As to this clone: Its antigen is as yet unknown.

Between the trimmed V and J ends, which lost 2 bases and 9 bases, there was a span of 17 bases. Germline CDR1 is MDHEN and CDR2 is SYDVKM. This CDR3 comprises 14 residues. The data were produced by immunoSEQ multiplex PCR, yet TCRdb's version contains in-frame clones alone and is incomplete. The data contain about 140,000 clones, approximately 80% of them singletons. The clonotype comes from a human donor with chronic lymphocytic leukemia. The sequencing here drew on PBMCs, taken after 36 months of ibrutinib treatment. This rearrangement joins TRBV28 to TRBJ2-7, with a weak D call TRBD1 (5 bases). CDR3 in amino acids: CASSLIPDRMGQYF. As DNA, the CDR3 is TGTGCCAGCAGTTTAATCCCTGACAGAATGGGGCAGTACTTC.